This T cell receptor (beta chain) was observed in a study of CD8 T cells in Susac syndrome. Remarks on this clonotype: As yet, its antigen is unknown.

Study-level results: In TEMRA cells and active patients, CD8+ clonal expansion in Susac reached its peak.

With random hexamers, reverse transcription was performed on about 0.5 to 1 ug of RNA. Each CDR3 protein is one row after TCRdb ran MiXCR on the immunoSEQ multiplex PCR reads. The sample consists of over 100,000 distinct CDR3 sequences, roughly 94% of them appearing once. The study sequenced TCR beta in blood CD8+ and CD4+ T cells. Diagnostic criteria defined recently for definite or probable disease were met by the Susac syndrome patients. Negative isolation was applied to CD8+ and CD4+ T cells, and FACS enrichment was applied to TEMRA cells. The germline gives CDR1 MNHEY, CDR2 SMNVEV (reference sequence). V lost 7 bases and J lost 5; bases outside the gene matches: 11. The length of the CDR3 is 16 residues.

The source is a human donor with Susac syndrome. The chain has TRBV27 and TRBJ1-2, with 12 bases fitting TRBD1. The source material was CD8+ T cells from PBMCs. The CDR3 is CASTSGTGGENYGYTF. DNA of the CDR3: TGTGCCAGCACCTCCGGGACAGGGGGCGAAAATTATGGCTACACCTTC.